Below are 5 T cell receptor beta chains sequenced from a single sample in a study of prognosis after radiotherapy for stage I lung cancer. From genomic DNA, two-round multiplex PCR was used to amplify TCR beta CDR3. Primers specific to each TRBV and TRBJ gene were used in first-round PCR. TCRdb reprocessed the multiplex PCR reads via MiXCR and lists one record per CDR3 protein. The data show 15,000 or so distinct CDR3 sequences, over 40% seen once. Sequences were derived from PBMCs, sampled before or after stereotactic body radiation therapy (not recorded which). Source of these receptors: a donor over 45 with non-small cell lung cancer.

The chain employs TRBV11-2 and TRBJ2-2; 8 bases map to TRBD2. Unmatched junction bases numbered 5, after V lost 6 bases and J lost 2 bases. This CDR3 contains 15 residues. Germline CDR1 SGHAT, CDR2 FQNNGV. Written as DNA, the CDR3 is TGTGCCAGCAGTGGCCGGACTAGCAACACCGGGGAGCTGTTTTTT. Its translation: CASSGRTSNTGELFF.

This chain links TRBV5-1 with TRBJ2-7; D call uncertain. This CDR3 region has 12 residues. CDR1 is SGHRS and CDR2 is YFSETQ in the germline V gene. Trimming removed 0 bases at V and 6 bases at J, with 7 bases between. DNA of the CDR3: TGCGCCAGCAGCTTGGAGGTCAGCGAGCAGTACTTC. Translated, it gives CASSLEVSEQYF.

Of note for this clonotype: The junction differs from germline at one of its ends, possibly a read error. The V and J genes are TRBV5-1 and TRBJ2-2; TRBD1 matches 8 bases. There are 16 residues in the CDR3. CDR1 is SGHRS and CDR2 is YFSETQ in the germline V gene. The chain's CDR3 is CAGSLGTGSNTWELFF. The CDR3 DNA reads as TGCGCCGGCAGCTTGGGGACAGGATCGAACACCTGGGAGCTGTTTTTT.

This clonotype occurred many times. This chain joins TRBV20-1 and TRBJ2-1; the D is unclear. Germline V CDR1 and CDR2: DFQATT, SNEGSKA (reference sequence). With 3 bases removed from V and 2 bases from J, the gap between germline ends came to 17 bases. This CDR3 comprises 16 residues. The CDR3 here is CSARITALGPYNEQFF. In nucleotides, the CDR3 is TGCAGTGCTAGGATAACGGCACTGGGCCCCTACAATGAGCAGTTCTTC.

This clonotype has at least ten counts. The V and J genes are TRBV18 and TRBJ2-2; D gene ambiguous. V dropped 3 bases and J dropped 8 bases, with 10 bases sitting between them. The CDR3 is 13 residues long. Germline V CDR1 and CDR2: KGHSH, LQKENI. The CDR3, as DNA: TGTGCCAGCTCACCGGGTCCTGGTGGGGAGCTGTTTTTT. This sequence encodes CASSPGPGGELFF.